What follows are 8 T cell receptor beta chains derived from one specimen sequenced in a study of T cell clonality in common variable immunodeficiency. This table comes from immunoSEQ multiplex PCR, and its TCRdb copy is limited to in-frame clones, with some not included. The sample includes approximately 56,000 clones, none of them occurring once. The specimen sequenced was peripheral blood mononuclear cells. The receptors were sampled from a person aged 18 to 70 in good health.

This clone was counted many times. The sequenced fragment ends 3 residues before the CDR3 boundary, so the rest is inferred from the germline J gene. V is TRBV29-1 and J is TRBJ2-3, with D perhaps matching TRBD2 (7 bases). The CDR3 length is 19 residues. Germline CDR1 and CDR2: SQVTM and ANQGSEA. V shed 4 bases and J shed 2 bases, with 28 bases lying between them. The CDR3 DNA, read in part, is TGCAGCGTTGGTGAGGGGCGGGGGCGGGGCCGACCCGACACAGATACG. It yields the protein CSVGEGRGRGRPDTDT. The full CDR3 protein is CSVGEGRGRGRPDTDTQYF.

The DNA read from the CDR3 is TGTGCCAGCAGCTTAACGGGACAGCACTACGAG. Translation gives CASSLTGQHYE. The whole CDR3 is CASSLTGQHYEQYF. This chain uses TRBV11-3 with TRBJ2-7, with TRBD1 matching over 7 bases. Read data end 3 residues before the CDR3 end; the end is taken from the germline J gene. J lost 3 bases, V lost 2 bases, and 4 bases had no gene match. Germline V gives CDR1 SGHNT, CDR2 YENEEA. This CDR3 is 14 amino acids long.

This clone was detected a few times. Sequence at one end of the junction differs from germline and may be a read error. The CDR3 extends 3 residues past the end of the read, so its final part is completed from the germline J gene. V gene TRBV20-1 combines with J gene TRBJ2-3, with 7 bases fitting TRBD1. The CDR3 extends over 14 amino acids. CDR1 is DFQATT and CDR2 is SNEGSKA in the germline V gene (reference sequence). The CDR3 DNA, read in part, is TGCAGTGCGAGGGACAGTCAAGGGGCAGAGACG. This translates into CSARDSQGAET. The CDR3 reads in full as CSARDSQGAETQYF.

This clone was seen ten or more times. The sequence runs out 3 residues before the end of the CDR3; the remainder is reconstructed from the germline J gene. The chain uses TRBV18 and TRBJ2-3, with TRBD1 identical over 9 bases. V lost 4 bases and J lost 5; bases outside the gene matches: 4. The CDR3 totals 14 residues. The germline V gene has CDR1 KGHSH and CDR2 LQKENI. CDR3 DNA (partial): TGTGCCAGCTCACTACAGGGGGCCAGAGATACG. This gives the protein CASSLQGARDT. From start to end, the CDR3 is CASSLQGARDTQYF.

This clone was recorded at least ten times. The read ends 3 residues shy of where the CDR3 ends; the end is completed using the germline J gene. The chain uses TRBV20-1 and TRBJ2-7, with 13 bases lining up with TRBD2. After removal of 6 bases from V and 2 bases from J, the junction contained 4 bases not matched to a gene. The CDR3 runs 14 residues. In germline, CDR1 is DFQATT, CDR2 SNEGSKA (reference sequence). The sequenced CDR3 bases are TGCAGTGCCAGACTAGCGGGGGGTACCTACGAG. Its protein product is CSARLAGGTYE. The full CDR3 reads CSARLAGGTYEQYF.

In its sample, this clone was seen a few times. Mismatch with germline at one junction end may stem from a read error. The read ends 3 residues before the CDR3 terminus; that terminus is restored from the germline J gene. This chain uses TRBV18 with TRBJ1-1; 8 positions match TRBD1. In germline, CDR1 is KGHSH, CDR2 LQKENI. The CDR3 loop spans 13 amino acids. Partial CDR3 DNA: TGTGCCAACTCACCGGTACAGGGGGGCGAA. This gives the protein CANSPVQGGE. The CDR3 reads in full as CANSPVQGGEAFF.

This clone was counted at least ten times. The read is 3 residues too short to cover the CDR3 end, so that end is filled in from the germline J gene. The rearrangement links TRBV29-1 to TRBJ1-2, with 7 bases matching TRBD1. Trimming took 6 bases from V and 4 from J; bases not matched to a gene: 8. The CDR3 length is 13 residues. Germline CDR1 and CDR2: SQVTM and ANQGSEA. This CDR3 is CSVETGTSYGYTF. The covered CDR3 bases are TGCAGCGTCGAGACAGGGACAAGCTATGGC.

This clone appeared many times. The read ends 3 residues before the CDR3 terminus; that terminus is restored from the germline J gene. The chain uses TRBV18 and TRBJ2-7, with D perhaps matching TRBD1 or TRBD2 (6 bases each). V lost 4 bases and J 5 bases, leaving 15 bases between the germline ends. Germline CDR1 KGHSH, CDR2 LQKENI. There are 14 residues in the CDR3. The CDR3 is CASSLRQEGNEQYF. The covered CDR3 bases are TGTGCCAGCTCACTCCGACAGGAGGGCAACGAG.